Following are 5 T cell receptor beta chains from one sample sequenced in a study. TCRdb analysed the RT-PCR reads with MiXCR anew, one entry per CDR3 protein. The table has 650,000 to 800,000 distinct CDR3 sequences, approximately 15% seen once. Material: memory CD4+ T cells from blood. These receptors were obtained from a female donor in good health, serving as a healthy control.

The CDR3 loop reads CASGEAATTDTQYF. Here the CDR3 DNA reads TGCGCCAGCGGAGAGGCGGCCACCACAGATACGCAGTATTTT. The rearrangement links TRBV5-1 to TRBJ2-3; D call uncertain. V was cut by 7 bases and J by 2 bases, with 14 bases left in between. Germline CDR1 SGHRS, CDR2 YFSETQ. CDR3 size: 14 residues.

Many counts were recorded for this clonotype. The chain joins TRBV24-1 to TRBJ2-7; D is tentatively TRBD1 or TRBD2 (5 bases each). Deletions cut 4 bases from V and 2 bases from J, with 17 bases between. Germline CDR1 and CDR2: KGHDR and SFDVKD. The CDR3 covers 16 residues. CDR3 region: CATSDHATRDPYEQYF. CDR3 sequence (DNA): TGTGCCACCAGTGACCATGCCACAAGGGACCCCTACGAGCAGTACTTC.

The sample holds many counts of this clonotype. This chain links TRBV29-1 with TRBJ2-1, with D possibly matching TRBD2 (6 bases). This CDR3 region has 12 residues. V was pared by 7 bases and J by 3 bases, with 10 bases between. The germline CDR1 and CDR2 sequences are SQVTM and ANQGSEA. This CDR3 is CSAMTSYNEQFF. For the CDR3, the DNA is TGCAGCGCTATGACTAGCTACAATGAGCAGTTCTTC.

The rearrangement uses TRBV20-1 and TRBJ2-5; 8 bases match TRBD2. The V gene end was trimmed by 2 bases and the J gene end by 2 bases; junction bases not matched to a gene: 10. The CDR3 is 16 amino acids. Germline V CDR1 and CDR2: DFQATT, SNEGSKA (reference sequence). Written as DNA, the CDR3 is TGCAGTGCTAGACCTCTCGTCGGCGGGAGGCAAGAGACCCAGTACTTC. The encoded protein is CSARPLVGGRQETQYF.

CDR3 amino acids: CASRKMVGGDRVDEQYF. The CDR3 bases are TGTGCCAGCAGGAAAATGGTAGGAGGGGACAGGGTCGACGAGCAGTACTTC. The V gene is TRBV6-1, the J gene TRBJ2-7; 9 positions match TRBD1. Germline CDR1 is MNHNS and CDR2 is SASEGT. The CDR3 contains 17 residues. J was trimmed by 5 bases and V by 6 bases; bases with no gene match: 17.